Each of the 13 T cell receptor beta chains below was sequenced from the same sample in a study of cytomegalovirus exposure and HLA in healthy donors. The PCR ran on 60 Vbeta and 13 Jbeta primers. The assay was immunoSEQ multiplex PCR, and TCRdb's table has in-frame clones only and misses some. The sample has roughly 170,000 clones, about 72% seen once. Source material: PBMCs. The receptors were gathered from a girl aged 5-17 years in good health and CMV-seronegative.

The chain couples TRBV6-6 to TRBJ2-7; no firm D call. V was shortened by 3 bases and J by 7 bases, with 7 bases between the two germline ends. This CDR3 has 11 residues. Germline V gene data show CDR1 as MNHNY and CDR2 as SVGAGI (reference sequence). DNA for the CDR3: TGTGCCAGCAGTTATCGAGGAGAGCAGTACTTC. Its translation: CASSYRGEQYF.

V and J are TRBV9 and TRBJ1-2, with unresolved D. This CDR3 has 14 residues. V was shortened by 4 bases and J by 6 bases, with 16 bases between the two germline ends. Germline lookup yields CDR1 SGDLS and CDR2 YYNGEE. The CDR3 loop is CASSPSGSKDGYTF. DNA for the CDR3: TGTGCCAGCAGCCCATCCGGGAGTAAAGATGGCTACACCTTC.

This chain uses TRBV28 with TRBJ1-3; D is possibly TRBD1 (5 bases). With 2 bases removed from V and 15 bases from J, the gap between germline ends came to 14 bases. In germline, CDR1 is MDHEN, CDR2 SYDVKM. This CDR3 contains 12 residues. CDR3 nucleotides: TGTGCCAGCAGTTTACCCGGGACTGCGGAATATTTT. Encoded protein: CASSLPGTAEYF.

J is TRBJ1-6 and V is TRBV30; D not certain. The CDR3 contains 15 residues. V lost 7 bases, J lost 8 bases, and 21 bases lay in between. CDR1 GTSNPN and CDR2 SVGIG come from the germline V gene (reference sequence). The CDR3 DNA follows: TGTGCCTCCACGGAGCGCCCTGAGCAATATTCACCCCTCCACTTT. Amino acids: CASTERPEQYSPLHF. Full variable domain (missing parts from reference TRBV30 and TRBJ1-6): SQTIHQWPATLVQPVGSPLSLECTVEGTSNPNLYWYRQAAGRGLQLLFYSVGIGQISSEVPQNLSASRPQDRQFILSSKKLLLSDSGFYLCASTERPEQYSPLHFGNGTRLTVT.

The V gene is TRBV7-9, the J gene TRBJ2-7, with 8 bases aligning to TRBD1. This CDR3 comprises 14 residues. In germline, CDR1 is SEHNR, CDR2 FQNEAQ (reference sequence). Trimming at V came to 5 bases and at J to 3 bases, leaving 6 bases not matched to a gene. The CDR3 is CASSPLDRDYEQYF. The CDR3 DNA reads TGTGCCAGCAGCCCTTTGGACAGGGACTACGAGCAGTACTTC.

This clone was seen more than once but under ten times. V and J are TRBV7-6 and TRBJ2-2; 7 positions agree with TRBD1. Germline V gives CDR1 SGHVS, CDR2 FNYEAQ. After removal of 3 bases from V and 0 bases from J, the junction contained 1 base not matched to a gene. The CDR3 covers 15 residues. CDR3 nucleotides: TGTGCCAGCAGCTTGGGGACAGCGAACACCGGGGAGCTGTTTTTT. Residues: CASSLGTANTGELFF.

The rearrangement joins TRBV12-5 to TRBJ2-5, with D tentatively TRBD1 (6 bases). Germline values: CDR1 LGHNT, CDR2 FRNRAP. V was trimmed by 5 bases and J by 2 bases, leaving 12 bases between them. The CDR3 has 14 residues. The CDR3 here is CASGPRGGQETQYF. The CDR3, as DNA: TGTGCTAGTGGTCCGCGAGGGGGACAAGAGACCCAGTACTTC.

V gene TRBV13 combines with J gene TRBJ2-1, with D perhaps TRBD2 (7 bases). The CDR3 loop spans 13 amino acids. CDR1 and CDR2 (germline): PRHDT, FYEKMQ (reference sequence). The V end lost 5 bases, the J end lost 10 bases, and 15 bases lay between the germline ends. CDR3 in amino acids: CASSPRGALEQFF. The CDR3 nucleotides are TGTGCCAGCAGCCCACGGGGGGCCTTAGAGCAGTTCTTC.

This sequence joins TRBV5-1 and TRBJ1-4, with D possibly matching TRBD1 (5 bases). The CDR3 covers 16 residues. The germline V and J ends were trimmed by 4 bases and 6 bases, with 19 bases remaining between them. Germline CDR1 is SGHRS and CDR2 is YFSETQ. CDR3 in amino acids: CASSTADSAQYEKLFF. The CDR3 DNA reads TGCGCCAGCAGCACCGCAGACAGCGCCCAATATGAAAAACTGTTTTTT.

The chain links TRBV6-1 to TRBJ2-7; 8 nucleotides match TRBD2. The germline CDR1 and CDR2 sequences are MNHNS and SASEGT. V lost 5 bases to trimming and J lost 3 bases; unmatched junction nucleotides: 3. The CDR3 extends over 13 amino acids. DNA of the CDR3: TGTGCCAGCAGTTCGGGACTAGGCTACGAGCAGTACTTC. This codes for CASSSGLGYEQYF.

The chain links TRBV2 to TRBJ2-5; maybe TRBD1 (6 bases). This CDR3 contains 13 residues. Germline-derived CDR1 and CDR2 are SNHLY and FYNNEI. The ends were cut back, 7 bases at V and 4 bases at J, with 13 bases in the middle. The DNA of the CDR3 is TGTGCCAGCAAACAGGGTCCGCGAGAGACCCAGTACTTC. Its protein product is CASKQGPRETQYF.

This clone has more than one count but fewer than ten. The chain employs TRBV29-1 and TRBJ1-1; TRBD1 agrees at 7 bases. V lost 7 bases, J lost 1 base, and 12 bases stayed unmatched. Germline-derived CDR1 and CDR2 are SQVTM and ANQGSEA. The CDR3 has 15 amino acids. CDR3 DNA sequence: TGCAGCGCTCACGGCGGCGGGACAGCGAACACTGAAGCTTTCTTT. Translation: CSAHGGGTANTEAFF. Full variable domain (rest looked up from reference TRBV29-1 and TRBJ1-1): SAVISQKPSRDICQRGTSLTIQCQVDSQVTMMFWYRQQPGQSLTLIATANQGSEATYESGFVIDKFPISRPNLTFSTLTVSNMSPEDSSIYLCSAHGGGTANTEAFFGQGTRLTVV.

This chain joins TRBV7-2 and TRBJ1-2; D gene uncertain. Germline V CDR1 and CDR2: SGHTA, FQGNSA. The CDR3 contains 20 residues. V lost 0 bases, J lost 0 bases, and 23 bases lay in between. The chain's CDR3 is CASSLAQIFGVQPANYGYTF. CDR3 nucleotides: TGTGCCAGCAGCTTAGCGCAGATTTTCGGGGTCCAACCAGCTAACTATGGCTACACCTTC. The whole variable domain, filled in from reference TRBV7-2 and TRBJ1-2, reads GAGVSQSPSNKVTEKGKDVELRCDPISGHTALYWYRQSLGQGLEFLIYFQGNSAPDKSGLPSDRFSAERTGGSVSTLTIQRTQQEDSAVYLCASSLAQIFGVQPANYGYTFGSGTRLTVV.